This note documents a single T cell receptor beta chain sequence. What it recognizes is unknown. The sample belongs to a study of T cell responses to AZD1222 COVID-19 vaccine. Overall study context: Second-dose recipients at about 4 or about 12 weeks were treated as one pooled group.

Study-level results: Seropositive AZD1222 recipients at baseline numbered only 6 or 7.

The V segment lost 9 bases and the J segment 5 bases; nucleotides outside the gene matches: 11. Per the germline V gene, CDR1 is MNHEY and CDR2 is SVGAGI. This CDR3 has 15 residues. Profiled with immunoSEQ multiplex PCR; TCRdb holds only in-frame clones, not every one. The sample has around 120,000 clones, around 92% seen once. The gene calls are TRBV6-5 and TRBJ2-1, with 9 nucleotides matching TRBD2. The TCR sequence derives from an adult in good health. The starting material was peripheral blood, obtained on day 0 of AZD1222 vaccination. CDR3 bases: TGTGCCAGTTGTAGAGCGGGGGGCCACGACAATGAGCAGTTCTTC. Encoded protein: CASCRAGGHDNEQFF.